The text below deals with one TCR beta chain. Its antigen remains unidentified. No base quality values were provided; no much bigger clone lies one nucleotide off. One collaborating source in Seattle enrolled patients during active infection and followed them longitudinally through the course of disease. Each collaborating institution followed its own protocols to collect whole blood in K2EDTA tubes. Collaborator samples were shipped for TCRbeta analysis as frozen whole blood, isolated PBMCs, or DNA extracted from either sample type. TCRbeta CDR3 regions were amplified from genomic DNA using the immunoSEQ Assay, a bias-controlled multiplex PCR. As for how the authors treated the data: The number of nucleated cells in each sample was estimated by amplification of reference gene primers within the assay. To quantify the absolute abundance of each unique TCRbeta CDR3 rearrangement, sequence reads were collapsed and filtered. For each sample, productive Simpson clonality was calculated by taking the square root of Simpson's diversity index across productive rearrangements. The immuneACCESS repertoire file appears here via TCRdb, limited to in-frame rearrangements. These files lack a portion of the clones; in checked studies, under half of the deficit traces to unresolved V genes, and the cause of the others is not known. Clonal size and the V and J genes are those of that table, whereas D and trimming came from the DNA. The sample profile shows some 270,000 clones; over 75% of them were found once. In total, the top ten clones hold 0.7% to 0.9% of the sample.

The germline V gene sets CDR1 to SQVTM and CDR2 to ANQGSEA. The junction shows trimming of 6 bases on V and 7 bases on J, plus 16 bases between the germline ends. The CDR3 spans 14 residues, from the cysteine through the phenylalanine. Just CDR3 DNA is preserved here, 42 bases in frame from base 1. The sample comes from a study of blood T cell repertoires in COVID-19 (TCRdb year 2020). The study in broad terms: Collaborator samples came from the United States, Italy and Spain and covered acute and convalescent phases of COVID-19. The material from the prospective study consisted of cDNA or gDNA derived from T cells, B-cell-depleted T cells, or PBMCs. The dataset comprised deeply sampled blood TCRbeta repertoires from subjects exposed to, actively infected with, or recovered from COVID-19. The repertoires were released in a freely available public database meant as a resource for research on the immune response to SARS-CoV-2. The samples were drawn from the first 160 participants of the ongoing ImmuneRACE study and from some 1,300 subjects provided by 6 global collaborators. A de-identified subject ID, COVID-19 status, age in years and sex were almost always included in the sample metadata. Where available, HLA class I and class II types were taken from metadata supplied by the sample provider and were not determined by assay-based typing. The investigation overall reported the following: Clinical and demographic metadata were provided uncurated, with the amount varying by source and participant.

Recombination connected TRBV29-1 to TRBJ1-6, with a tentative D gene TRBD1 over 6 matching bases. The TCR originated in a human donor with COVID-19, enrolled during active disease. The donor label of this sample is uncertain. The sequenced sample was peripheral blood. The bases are TGCAGCGTCAGAAGCCGGGACATCAATTCACCCCTCCACTTT. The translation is CSVRSRDINSPLHF. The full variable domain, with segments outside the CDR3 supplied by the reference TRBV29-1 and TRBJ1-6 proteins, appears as SAVISQKPSRDICQRGTSLTIQCQVDSQVTMMFWYRQQPGQSLTLIATANQGSEATYESGFVIDKFPISRPNLTFSTLTVSNMSPEDSSIYLCSVRSRDINSPLHFGNGTRLTVT.